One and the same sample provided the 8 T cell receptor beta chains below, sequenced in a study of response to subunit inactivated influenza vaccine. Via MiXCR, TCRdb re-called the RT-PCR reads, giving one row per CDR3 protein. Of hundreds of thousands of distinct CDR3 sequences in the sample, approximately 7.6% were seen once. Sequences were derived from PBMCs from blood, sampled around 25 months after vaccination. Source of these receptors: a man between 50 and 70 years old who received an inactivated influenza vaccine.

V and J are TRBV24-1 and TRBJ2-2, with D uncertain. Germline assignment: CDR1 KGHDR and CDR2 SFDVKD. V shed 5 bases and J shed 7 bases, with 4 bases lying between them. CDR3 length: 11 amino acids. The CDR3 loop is CATSANGELFF. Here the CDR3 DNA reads TGTGCCACCAGTGCAAACGGGGAGCTGTTTTTT.

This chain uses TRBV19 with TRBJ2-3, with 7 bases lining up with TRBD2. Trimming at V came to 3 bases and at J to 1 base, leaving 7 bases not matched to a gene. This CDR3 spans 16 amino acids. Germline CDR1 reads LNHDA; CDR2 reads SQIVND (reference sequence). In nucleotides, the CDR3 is TGTGCCAGTAGTATCTTTCCGGGAGGAGGCACAGATACGCAGTATTTT. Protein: CASSIFPGGGTDTQYF.

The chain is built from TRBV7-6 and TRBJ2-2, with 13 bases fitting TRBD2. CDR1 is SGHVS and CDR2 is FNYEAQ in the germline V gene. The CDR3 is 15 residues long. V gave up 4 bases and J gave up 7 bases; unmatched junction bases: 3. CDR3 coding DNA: TGTGCCAGCAGCTCCGGGACTAGCGGGATCGGGGAGCTGTTTTTT. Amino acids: CASSSGTSGIGELFF.

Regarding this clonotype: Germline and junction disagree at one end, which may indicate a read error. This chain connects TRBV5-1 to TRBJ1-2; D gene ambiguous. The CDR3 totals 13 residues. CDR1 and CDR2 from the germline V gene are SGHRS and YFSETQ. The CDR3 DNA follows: TGCTCCAGCAGCTTGCCAGAGAACTATGGCTACACCTTC. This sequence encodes CSSSLPENYGYTF.

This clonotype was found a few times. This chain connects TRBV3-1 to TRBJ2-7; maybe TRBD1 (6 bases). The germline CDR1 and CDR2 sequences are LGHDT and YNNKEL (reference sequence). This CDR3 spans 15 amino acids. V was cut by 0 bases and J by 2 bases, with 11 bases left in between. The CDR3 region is CASSQDSGDTYEQYF. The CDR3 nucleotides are TGTGCCAGCAGCCAAGACTCAGGGGACACCTACGAGCAGTACTTC.

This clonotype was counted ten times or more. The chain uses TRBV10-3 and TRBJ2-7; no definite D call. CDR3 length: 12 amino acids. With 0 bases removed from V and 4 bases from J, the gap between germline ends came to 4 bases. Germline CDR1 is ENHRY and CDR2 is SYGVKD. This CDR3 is CAISESNYEQYF. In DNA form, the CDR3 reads TGTGCCATCAGTGAGTCGAATTACGAGCAGTACTTC.

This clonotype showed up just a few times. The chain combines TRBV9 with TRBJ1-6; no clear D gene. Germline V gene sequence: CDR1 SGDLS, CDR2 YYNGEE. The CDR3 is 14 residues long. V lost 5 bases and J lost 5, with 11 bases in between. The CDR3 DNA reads TGTGCCAGCAGTTCTAGGGATAATAATTCACCCCTCCACTTT. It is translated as CASSSRDNNSPLHF. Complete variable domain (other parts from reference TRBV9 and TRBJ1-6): DSGVTQTPKHLITATGQRVTLRCSPRSGDLSVYWYQQSLDQGLQFLIQYYNGEERAKGNILERFSAQQFPDLHSELNLSSLELGDSALYFCASSSRDNNSPLHFGNGTRLTVT.

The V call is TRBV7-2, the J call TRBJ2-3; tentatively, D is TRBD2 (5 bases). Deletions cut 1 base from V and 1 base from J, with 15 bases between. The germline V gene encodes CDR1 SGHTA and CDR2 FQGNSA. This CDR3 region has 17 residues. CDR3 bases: TGTGCCAGCAGCTTAGTGGTGCGGGCCGTGCGCACAGATACGCAGTATTTT. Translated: CASSLVVRAVRTDTQYF.